Described below is a single T cell receptor (beta chain) sequence and its context. The antigen remains unidentified. The germline CDR1 and CDR2 sequences are SEHNR and FQNEAQ (reference sequence). V lost 5 bases and J 7 bases, leaving 14 bases between the germline ends. The length of the CDR3 is 14 residues. This sample is drawn from a study of cytomegalovirus exposure and HLA in healthy donors. General study findings and limits: Prior analysis indicated that the majority of TCR beta V segments exhibited productivity approximately 87% or approximately 30% of the time. Roughly uniform depth of sequencing across donors was assumed in presence/absence analyses.

13 Jbeta primers and 60 Vbeta primers were used for the PCR. Original handling: About 9.9 million of the about 80 million unique TCR beta chains counted in a later analysis were shared. Sequenced by immunoSEQ multiplex PCR; TCRdb stores in-frame clones only, minus some. V, J and clone size derive from that table, while D and trimming were established from the DNA sequence. The table shows 93,000 or so clones, with 65% to 85% occurring only once. This TCR derives from a man in his fifties in good health and CMV-seropositive. The rearrangement links TRBV7-9 to TRBJ1-4, with D hard to call. Sequencing was performed on PBMCs. CDR3 DNA: TGTGCCAGCAGCCCCACGAGCGGCGGTGAAAAACTGTTTTTT. Translation: CASSPTSGGEKLFF.